This TCR beta chain originates from a study of long-term antiretroviral therapy in people with HIV. Concerning this clone: Its specificity is not known.

Unmatched junction bases numbered 1, after V lost 4 bases and J lost 0 bases. This CDR3 is 13 amino acids long. Germline V gene sequence: CDR1 SQVTM, CDR2 ANQGSEA. Study observations and caveats: In HIV, the repertoires covered a tighter span of CDR3 lengths than in controls.

The run of the v3.0 immunoSEQ assay was at survey level. TCRdb keeps only in-frame clones here, not all; method: immunoSEQ multiplex PCR. This sample carries 24,000 or so clones, roughly 86% of them seen once, and the ten largest clones take around 3.6%. The origin of this receptor is a woman in her 30s with HIV. The gene calls are TRBV29-1 and TRBJ1-1, with TRBD1 identical over 8 bases. The material was unsorted PBMCs, obtained 1.9 years after starting antiretroviral therapy. CDR3 nucleotides: TGCAGCGTTGGACAGGGGCTGAACACTGAAGCTTTCTTT. Translating gives CSVGQGLNTEAFF.